Each of the 5 T cell receptor beta chains below was sequenced from the same sample in a study of blood T cells in healthy people across ages. Combining a sample-barcoded 5' primer with a J-beta primer mix, a second PCR ran for about 7 to 11 cycles. In TCRdb, the 5' RACE reads were re-called with MiXCR into one record per CDR3 protein. The sample records about 1,400,000 distinct CDR3 sequences, approximately 42% being singletons. The material sequenced was blood. These receptors came from a woman younger than 35 in good health.

This clonotype was observed a few times. The V call is TRBV4-1, the J call TRBJ2-1; weak D call: TRBD2 (5 bases). CDR3 length: 16 amino acids. V lost 1 base and J 3 bases, leaving 13 bases between the germline ends. The germline CDR1 and CDR2 sequences are MGHRA and YSYEKL. The DNA of the CDR3 is TGCGCCAGCAGCCAAGTACCCAGCGGAAACTACAATGAGCAGTTCTTC. Translated, it gives CASSQVPSGNYNEQFF.

The rearrangement links TRBV3-1 to TRBJ2-1, with D uncertain. CDR1 LGHDT and CDR2 YNNKEL come from the germline V gene (reference sequence). The CDR3 spans 15 residues. The V gene lost 6 bases and the J gene lost 0 bases, with 12 bases spanning the gap. Here the CDR3 reads CASSPSYSSYNEQFF. DNA of the CDR3: TGTGCCAGCAGTCCATCATACAGCTCCTACAATGAGCAGTTCTTC.

As regards this clonotype: This sequence may be a read error, since a much larger clone differs from it by one base. CDR3 in amino acids: CASSIQLGAYEQYF. CDR3 DNA: TGTGCCAGCAGCATACAACTGGGGGCCTATGAGCAGTACTTC. This sequence joins TRBV7-2 and TRBJ2-7; possibly TRBD1 for D (6 bases). Germline CDR1 is SGHTA and CDR2 is FQGNSA. This CDR3 comprises 14 residues.

This clonotype was seen a handful of times. The chain has TRBV25-1 and TRBJ1-6, with D uncertain. The CDR3 extends over 16 amino acids. CDR1 and CDR2 (germline): MGHDK, SYGVNS. V was trimmed by 1 base and J by 6 bases, leaving 13 bases between them. CDR3 bases: TGTGCCAGCAGTGAATCAAGTCTTCGGGGTAATTCACCCCTCCACTTT. Its translation is CASSESSLRGNSPLHF.

This sequence joins TRBV6-1 and TRBJ2-1, with 7 nucleotides matching TRBD2. Germline V gives CDR1 MNHNS, CDR2 SASEGT. The V and J ends lost 7 bases and 3 bases, in that order; junction bases with no gene match: 24. The CDR3 spans 20 residues. The CDR3 nucleotides read TGTGCCAGCACTCAACGGGGGGACGTACTGGAACGGGATCACTACAATGAGCAGTTCTTC. Translated: CASTQRGDVLERDHYNEQFF.